The T cell receptor beta chain under discussion was sequenced for a study of OX40 agonist ivuxolimab in advanced cancers. Looking at the study overall: Anti-PD-1, anti-PD-L1 or anti-CTLA-4 therapy given earlier was allowed, and approximately 40% had some. Two cutaneous melanoma patients and one hepatocellular carcinoma patient, three in all, had partial responses.

Profiled with immunoSEQ multiplex PCR; TCRdb holds only in-frame clones, not every one. This sample carries approximately 120,000 clones, just under 95% of them seen once, and the ten largest clones take 0.7% to 0.85%. V shed 6 bases and J shed 1 base, with 7 bases lying between them. CDR3 length: 12 residues. CDR1 and CDR2 (germline): LNHDA, SQIVND (reference sequence). Study results and caveats: In general, CD8+ T cells held more expanded clones than CD4+ did, on average.

This clone turned up a few times. Antigen unknown. The J gene is TRBJ2-7, the V gene TRBV19; D gene uncertain. This clonotype originated in an adult with an advanced solid tumor such as melanoma, head and neck, liver or kidney cancer. Sample: CD4+ or CD8+ T cells sorted from blood, taken in a trial of the OX40 agonist ivuxolimab. As DNA, the CDR3 is TGTGCCAGTAGCGGGCCGTCCTACGAGCAGTACTTC. It encodes CASSGPSYEQYF.